The entry that follows covers one T cell receptor (beta chain) sequence. The antigen is undetermined. Profiled with immunoSEQ multiplex PCR; TCRdb holds only in-frame clones, not every one. The table records around 95,000 clones, 70% to 90% of them present only once. Germline CDR1 reads SGHRS; CDR2 reads YFSETQ. The CDR3 consists of 14 residues. The germline V and J ends were trimmed by 7 bases and 1 base, with 14 bases remaining between them. This sample was taken from a study of T cell responses to AZD1222 COVID-19 vaccine. Study-wide results and caveats: Sampling that yielded the repertoires occurred only after the peak T cell response. Donor demographics were predominantly white British with a female majority; clonal diversity may be underestimated.

The source material was peripheral blood, sampled on day 0 of MenACWY control vaccination. The receptor's source is an adult in good health. The V and J genes are TRBV5-1 and TRBJ1-1, with D uncertain. Here the CDR3 reads CASLPDTENTEAFF. The CDR3 DNA sequence: TGCGCCAGCCTACCCGACACGGAGAACACTGAAGCTTTCTTT. Complete variable domain (other parts from reference TRBV5-1 and TRBJ1-1): KAGVTQTPRYLIKTRGQQVTLSCSPISGHRSVSWYQQTPGQGLQFLFEYFSETQRNKGNFPGRFSGRQFSNSRSEMNVSTLELGDSALYLCASLPDTENTEAFFGQGTRLTVV.